This T cell receptor (beta chain) was profiled in a study of T cells in Graves' hyperthyroidism and ophthalmopathy. Amplified regions were TCR beta CDR3 sequences from RNA transcripts. HTBI primers were used for first-round RT-PCR of the TCR CDR3. TCRdb re-analysed the multiplex PCR reads in MiXCR, keeping a single row per CDR3 protein. The data show under 400,000 distinct CDR3 sequences, about 13% seen once. The length of the CDR3 is 11 residues. Germline V CDR1 and CDR2: LGHDT, YNNKEL (reference sequence). Between the trimmed V and J ends, which lost 2 bases and 11 bases, there was a span of 9 bases. This clonotype was recorded at least ten times. Diagnostic assessment was based on clinical symptoms, serum thyroxine and TRAb, thyroid ultrasound and orbital computed tomography.

Sequenced input: blood. This TCR came from a woman between 18 and 29 years old with Graves' hyperthyroidism. V usage is TRBV3-1 and J usage is TRBJ1-1; D is unresolved. The CDR3: CASSQRLKAFF. The CDR3 region has the DNA TGTGCCAGCAGCCAAAGGCTAAAGGCTTTCTTT.